These 18 T cell receptor beta chains were sequenced from one sample in a study of cytomegalovirus exposure and HLA in healthy donors. 60 Vbeta and 13 Jbeta primers were used in PCR. The repertoire was sequenced with immunoSEQ multiplex PCR; TCRdb's copy has only in-frame clones and lacks some. The sample lists about 110,000 clones; about 74% were seen once. Sequencing was done on a sample of PBMCs. The source is a middle-aged woman in good health and CMV-seropositive.

The chain carries TRBV30 and TRBJ2-1, with no clear D. Trimming stripped 0 bases from V and 0 bases from J, with 12 bases between. The V gene's germline CDR1 is GTSNPN and CDR2 SVGIG (reference sequence). CDR3 length equals 16 residues. The CDR3 spells CAWSVSRESSYNEQFF. The CDR3 nucleotides are TGTGCCTGGAGTGTAAGTCGAGAGAGCTCCTACAATGAGCAGTTCTTC.

In this sample, this clone turned up once. The J gene is TRBJ1-1, the V gene TRBV30, with TRBD1 as a possible D gene (5 bases). V dropped 4 bases and J dropped 9 bases, with 15 bases sitting between them. The CDR3 has 12 residues. CDR1 and CDR2 from the germline V gene are GTSNPN and SVGIG (reference sequence). The chain's CDR3 is CAWKGQGRKAFF. Written as DNA, the CDR3 is TGTGCCTGGAAGGGTCAGGGAAGGAAAGCTTTCTTT.

The chain combines TRBV6-6 with TRBJ1-1; tentatively, D is TRBD1 (6 bases). With 7 bases removed from V and 3 bases from J, the gap between germline ends came to 15 bases. Germline V gene data show CDR1 as MNHNY and CDR2 as SVGAGI (reference sequence). There are 14 residues in the CDR3. The CDR3, as DNA: TGTGCCAGCACTCTCCGGCAGGGGTACACTGAAGCTTTCTTT. Its translation is CASTLRQGYTEAFF.

The V call is TRBV11-1, the J call TRBJ2-7, with 8 positions matching TRBD1. V lost 6 bases to trimming and J lost 6 bases; unmatched junction nucleotides: 10. Germline CDR1 is SGHAT and CDR2 is FQDESV (reference sequence). The CDR3 runs to 14 residues. The CDR3 bases are TGTGCCAGCAGGGGACAGGCTCCCCCCCGCGAGCAGTACTTC. Amino acids: CASRGQAPPREQYF.

The rearrangement uses TRBV6-5 and TRBJ2-3; D might be TRBD2 (5 bases). This CDR3 has 14 amino acids. Germline assignment: CDR1 MNHEY and CDR2 SVGAGI. With 0 bases removed from V and 5 bases from J, the gap between germline ends came to 9 bases. In nucleotides, the CDR3 is TGTGCCAGCAGTTACTCGAACCGGGAAGATACGCAGTATTTT. This translates into CASSYSNREDTQYF.

The genes are TRBV5-4 and TRBJ1-4; D possibly corresponds to TRBD1 (6 bases). Germline CDR1 and CDR2: SGHNT and YYREEE (reference sequence). The CDR3 consists of 14 residues. Trimming stripped 2 bases from V and 7 bases from J, with 12 bases between. CDR3 coding DNA: TGTGCCAGCAGCTTTGGAGGGGGGGGTGAAAAACTGTTTTTT. It specifies CASSFGGGGEKLFF.

This clone appeared a few times. V gene TRBV4-1 combines with J gene TRBJ1-2, with D possibly being TRBD1 (5 bases). The CDR3 spans 17 residues. The germline gives CDR1 MGHRA, CDR2 YSYEKL. The V end lost 0 bases, the J end lost 0 bases, and 14 bases lay between the germline ends. CDR3 residues: CASSQDGAGPSNYGYTF. The CDR3 DNA follows: TGCGCCAGCAGCCAAGATGGGGCAGGGCCATCTAACTATGGCTACACCTTC.

The chain is built from TRBV7-2 and TRBJ2-1, with 7 bases aligning to TRBD2. The CDR3 consists of 14 residues. With V trimmed by 5 bases and J by 9 bases, 10 bases remained unmatched. Per germline, CDR1 SGHTA and CDR2 FQGNSA. The CDR3 region has the DNA TGTGCCAGCAGCCCTCAGCCCCGCGGGGGTGAGCAGTTCTTC. Encoded protein: CASSPQPRGGEQFF.

This chain uses TRBV7-3 with TRBJ2-7, with TRBD2 matching 7 bases. The V and J ends lost 0 bases and 2 bases, in that order; junction bases with no gene match: 7. Per the germline V gene, CDR1 is SGHTA and CDR2 is FQGTGA. CDR3 size: 16 residues. The CDR3 loop is CASSLTPTSATYEQYF. The CDR3 bases are TGTGCCAGCAGCTTAACTCCAACTAGCGCAACCTACGAGCAGTACTTC.

The chain combines TRBV27 with TRBJ1-2; D may be TRBD1 (6 bases). V gave up 4 bases and J gave up 0 bases, with 15 bases separating them. CDR3 length: 16 residues. Germline V CDR1 and CDR2: MNHEY, SMNVEV (reference sequence). The CDR3 region is CASSYRAQPANYGYTF. The CDR3 coding sequence is TGTGCCAGCAGTTACAGGGCCCAACCAGCTAACTATGGCTACACCTTC.

The genes are TRBV27 and TRBJ1-6; 9 bases are shared with TRBD1. This CDR3 spans 16 amino acids. The V segment lost 5 bases and the J segment 9 bases; nucleotides outside the gene matches: 11. Per the germline V gene, CDR1 is MNHEY and CDR2 is SMNVEV (reference sequence). CDR3 nucleotide sequence: TGTGCCAGCAGTGAAAGGACAGGGGTACTGGGTTCACCCCTCCACTTT. Protein sequence: CASSERTGVLGSPLHF.

V and J are TRBV18 and TRBJ2-7, with D unclear. Germline CDR1 and CDR2: KGHSH and LQKENI. This CDR3 is 12 amino acids long. Between the trimmed V and J ends, which lost 4 bases and 3 bases, there was a span of 7 bases. The CDR3, as DNA: TGTGCCAGCTCACGCCAGAACTACGAGCAGTACTTC. It yields the protein CASSRQNYEQYF.

V is TRBV10-1 and J is TRBJ2-7; a possible D gene is TRBD2 (6 bases). Per the germline V gene, CDR1 is WNHNN and CDR2 is SYGVQD (reference sequence). The CDR3 covers 15 residues. V was trimmed by 8 bases and J by 4 bases, leaving 21 bases between them. CDR3 protein: CASPRPGEPLYEQYF. CDR3 sequence (DNA): TGCGCCAGCCCCCGCCCGGGGGAGCCATTATACGAGCAGTACTTC.

The V call is TRBV28, the J call TRBJ1-3; 9 positions agree with TRBD1. The J segment lost 2 bases and the V segment lost 5 bases, leaving 4 bases of the junction unmatched. There are 15 residues in the CDR3. The germline gives CDR1 MDHEN, CDR2 SYDVKM. CDR3 nucleotides: TGTGCCAGCAGTCCAGGACAGGGGACTGGAAACACCATATATTTT. It codes for CASSPGQGTGNTIYF. Full variable domain (remainder filled in from reference TRBV28 and TRBJ1-3): DVKVTQSSRYLVKRTGEKVFLECVQDMDHENMFWYRQDPGLGLRLIYFSYDVKMKEKGDIPEGYSVSREKKERFSLILESASTNQTSMYLCASSPGQGTGNTIYFGEGSWLTVV.

V is TRBV7-8 and J is TRBJ2-7; D may be TRBD2 (6 bases). The CDR3 has 15 residues. Germline CDR1 SGHVS, CDR2 FQNEAQ. The V end was cut by 5 bases, the J end by 6 bases, with 20 bases between. The CDR3 sequence is CASSPAGGGVSEQYF. The CDR3 DNA follows: TGTGCCAGCAGCCCAGCTGGCGGAGGGGTTAGCGAGCAGTACTTC.

The chain combines TRBV6-1 with TRBJ1-2; D may be TRBD1 (6 bases). V was clipped by 7 bases and J by 8 bases, with 14 bases between them. Germline CDR1 reads MNHNS; CDR2 reads SASEGT. The CDR3 is 12 residues long. The CDR3 protein is CASTSGTRGYTF. The CDR3 bases are TGTGCCAGCACCTCCGGGACACGAGGCTACACCTTC.

This chain links TRBV5-4 with TRBJ1-2; 7 positions agree with TRBD1. Germline CDR1 reads SGHNT; CDR2 reads YYREEE (reference sequence). This CDR3 is 13 amino acids long. The V segment lost 4 bases and the J segment 3 bases; nucleotides outside the gene matches: 3. CDR3 amino acids: CASSADRDYGYTF. The CDR3 coding sequence is TGTGCCAGCAGCGCCGACAGGGACTATGGCTACACCTTC.

The gene calls are TRBV19 and TRBJ2-7; 10 positions match TRBD2. The germline CDR1 and CDR2 sequences are LNHDA and SQIVND (reference sequence). The junction had 10 bases not matched to a gene; V was cut back by 3 bases and J by 2 bases. The CDR3 totals 17 residues. In DNA form, the CDR3 reads TGTGCCAGTAGTATGATAGCGGGGGGCTCTGCCCCCTACGAGCAGTACTTC. Translated, it gives CASSMIAGGSAPYEQYF.